This T cell receptor (beta chain) was documented in a study of T cell responses to AZD1222 COVID-19 vaccine. Findings and caveats of the study: There were repertoire samples only from the period after the peak T cell response.

A remark on this clone: Its antigen is currently unknown.

Germline V gene data show CDR1 as MNHEY and CDR2 as SMNVEV (reference sequence). The trim removed 4 bases at V and 0 bases at J, leaving 5 bases unmatched. This CDR3 spans 17 amino acids. Combined were second doses at about 4 or about 12 weeks. TCRdb's table, derived via immunoSEQ multiplex PCR, lists solely in-frame clones and lacks some. Of fewer than 200,000 clones in the sample, 70% to 90% were seen once. This chain uses TRBV27 with TRBJ2-1; 11 bases map to TRBD2. The clonotype originates from an adult who received the AZD1222 COVID-19 vaccine. This specimen was peripheral blood, taken 28 days after the second AZD1222 dose. CDR3 in DNA: TGTGCCAGCAGTTCACTAGCGGGAGTCCCCTCCTACAATGAGCAGTTCTTC. Protein: CASSSLAGVPSYNEQFF.